Following are 28 T cell receptor beta chains from one sample sequenced in a study of cytomegalovirus exposure and HLA in healthy donors. With 60 Vbeta and 13 Jbeta primers, the PCR was carried out. Profiled with immunoSEQ multiplex PCR; TCRdb holds only in-frame clones, not every one. The sample lists fewer than 200,000 clones; approximately 79% were seen once. Sequences were obtained from PBMCs. Receptors originate from a male donor in good health and CMV-seronegative.

This CDR3 reads CASTDGGLETQYF. In nucleotides, the CDR3 is TGTGCCAGCACCGACGGGGGTTTGGAGACCCAGTACTTC. The V call is TRBV6-6, the J call TRBJ2-5; tentative D call: TRBD2 (6 bases). The length of the CDR3 is 13 residues. Germline-derived CDR1 and CDR2 are MNHNY and SVGAGI (reference sequence). V dropped 7 bases and J dropped 5 bases, with 14 bases sitting between them.

This rearrangement joins TRBV30 to TRBJ2-1; 9 nucleotides line up with TRBD1. CDR1 GTSNPN and CDR2 SVGIG come from the germline V gene (reference sequence). The ends lost 3 bases at V and 4 bases at J; junction bases unmatched: 4. The CDR3 length is 14 residues. CDR3 sequence reads: CAWSGTGRYNEQFF. CDR3 nucleotide sequence: TGTGCCTGGAGCGGGACAGGGCGTTACAATGAGCAGTTCTTC.

J is TRBJ2-2 and V is TRBV5-4, with D perhaps matching TRBD1 (6 bases). V was shortened by 5 bases and J by 0 bases, with 11 bases between the two germline ends. CDR3 length: 15 amino acids. Germline CDR1 SGHNT, CDR2 YYREEE (reference sequence). The CDR3 DNA reads as TGTGCCAGCAGGACGACAGGTCCGAACACCGGGGAGCTGTTTTTT. Protein product: CASRTTGPNTGELFF. The complete variable domain, with remaining parts taken from reference TRBV5-4 and TRBJ2-2, reads ETGVTQSPTHLIKTRGQQVTLRCSSQSGHNTVSWYQQALGQGPQFIFQYYREEENGRGNFPPRFSGLQFPNYSSELNVNALELDDSALYLCASRTTGPNTGELFFGEGSRLTVL.

This chain joins TRBV18 and TRBJ2-7, with TRBD2 identical over 7 bases. J gave up 7 bases and V 3 bases, and 9 bases lay outside the gene matches. CDR3 length equals 14 residues. CDR1 KGHSH and CDR2 LQKENI come from the germline V gene. The CDR3 coding sequence is TGTGCCAGCTCACCGGGCGGGGGTGTACGAGAGCAGTACTTC. Protein: CASSPGGGVREQYF.

V usage is TRBV11-2 and J usage is TRBJ2-3; 7 nucleotides agree with TRBD1. The length of the CDR3 is 13 residues. Germline CDR1 is SGHAT and CDR2 is FQNNGV. Trimming removed 1 base from V and 9 bases from J; junction bases left unmatched: 4. The CDR3 here is CASSLGGQRTQYF. The CDR3 DNA follows: TGTGCCAGCAGCTTAGGGGGACAGCGCACGCAGTATTTT.

J is TRBJ2-5 and V is TRBV5-1; 10 bases match TRBD2. Per germline, CDR1 SGHRS and CDR2 YFSETQ. V lost 1 base to trimming and J lost 3 bases; unmatched junction nucleotides: 6. The CDR3 sequence is 16 residues long. The CDR3 DNA reads TGCGCCAGCAGCTTGAGACTAGCGGGCTCCGAAGAGACCCAGTACTTC. Translating gives CASSLRLAGSEETQYF. Full variable domain (rest looked up from reference TRBV5-1 and TRBJ2-5): KAGVTQTPRYLIKTRGQQVTLSCSPISGHRSVSWYQQTPGQGLQFLFEYFSETQRNKGNFPGRFSGRQFSNSRSEMNVSTLELGDSALYLCASSLRLAGSEETQYFGPGTRLLVL.

This clone was seen a handful of times. This rearrangement joins TRBV13 to TRBJ1-2, with no clear D. Germline V gene lookup returns CDR1 PRHDT and CDR2 FYEKMQ (reference sequence). The V gene lost 5 bases and the J gene lost 1 base, with 17 bases spanning the gap. The CDR3 length is 16 residues. The CDR3 DNA follows: TGTGCCAGCAGCCGAAGTCCGGGTCTAATTAACTATGGCTACACCTTC. Residues: CASSRSPGLINYGYTF.

The chain couples TRBV15 to TRBJ1-2; D perhaps matches TRBD1 (6 bases). In germline, CDR1 is LNHNV, CDR2 YYDKDF (reference sequence). This CDR3 contains 14 residues. Trimming stripped 0 bases from V and 7 bases from J, with 12 bases between. The chain's CDR3 is CATSREPGAGGYTF. CDR3 coding DNA: TGTGCCACCAGCAGAGAACCAGGGGCGGGTGGCTACACCTTC.

This clone appeared once. The chain combines TRBV19 with TRBJ1-5; the D gene is possibly TRBD1 (5 bases). V lost 6 bases and J 1 base, leaving 10 bases between the germline ends. The CDR3 runs to 14 residues. Per germline, CDR1 LNHDA and CDR2 SQIVND (reference sequence). CDR3 protein: CASRTEPSNQPQHF. The CDR3 nucleotides read TGTGCCAGTAGGACAGAGCCCAGCAATCAGCCCCAGCATTTT.

The chain uses TRBV6-5 and TRBJ1-1, with no clear D. With 6 bases removed from V and 0 bases from J, the gap between germline ends came to 8 bases. Germline loops: CDR1 MNHEY, CDR2 SVGAGI. The CDR3 has 13 residues. The CDR3 loop reads CASRSSLNTEAFF. CDR3 bases: TGTGCCAGCAGAAGCTCCCTGAACACTGAAGCTTTCTTT.

As for this clone: The junction departs from germline at one end; a sequencing error may be responsible. The chain carries TRBV5-1 and TRBJ1-1; 9 bases match TRBD1. The germline V gene encodes CDR1 SGHRS and CDR2 YFSETQ. This CDR3 contains 14 residues. The CDR3 bases are TGCGCCAGCAGATTGGACAGGGGCGACACTGAAGCTTTCTTT. As protein: CASRLDRGDTEAFF.

V and J are TRBV7-6 and TRBJ2-5; D possibly corresponds to TRBD2 (7 bases). In germline, CDR1 is SGHVS, CDR2 FNYEAQ. The germline V and J ends were trimmed by 2 bases and 7 bases, with 23 bases remaining between them. CDR3 size: 17 residues. The CDR3 DNA sequence: TGTGCCAGCAGCTTAATCGAGGGGGGGACCGTTCTGGTGACCCAGTACTTC. It is translated as CASSLIEGGTVLVTQYF.

This sequence joins TRBV10-3 and TRBJ1-2; 7 nucleotides align to TRBD1. V shed 6 bases and J 5 bases; nucleotides not matched to a gene: 6. The CDR3 is made up of 13 amino acids. Germline assignment: CDR1 ENHRY and CDR2 SYGVKD. The CDR3 protein is CAIRNDRDYGYTF. CDR3 nucleotide sequence: TGTGCCATCAGGAATGACAGGGATTATGGCTACACCTTC.

The V call is TRBV7-9, the J call TRBJ2-7, with 10 bases identical to TRBD1. The CDR3 consists of 17 residues. The junction had 14 bases not matched to a gene; V was cut back by 3 bases and J by 6 bases. In germline, CDR1 is SEHNR, CDR2 FQNEAQ (reference sequence). CDR3 in amino acids: CASSFLVGRDRGGEQYF. In DNA form, the CDR3 reads TGTGCCAGCAGCTTCCTTGTCGGACGGGACAGGGGAGGCGAGCAGTACTTC.

This clone was counted a few times. The gene calls are TRBV7-9 and TRBJ1-5; 9 bases are shared with TRBD1. This CDR3 has 14 amino acids. Germline V gene data show CDR1 as SEHNR and CDR2 as FQNEAQ (reference sequence). V trimming: 4 bases; J trimming: 4 bases; junction bases outside the gene matches: 2. The CDR3 DNA is TGTGCCAGCAGCTCAGGACAGGGGAATCAGCCCCAGCATTTT. Translated, it gives CASSSGQGNQPQHF.

This chain connects TRBV5-8 to TRBJ1-5; D unresolved. Trimming pared 4 bases from V and 6 bases from J, leaving 8 bases between. Germline lookup yields CDR1 SGHTS and CDR2 YDEGEE. The CDR3 is 12 amino acids. The CDR3 is CASSLARQPQHF. CDR3 DNA sequence: TGTGCCAGCAGCCTGGCCCGTCAGCCCCAGCATTTT. Looking up the rest from reference TRBV5-8 and TRBJ1-5 gives the full variable domain: EAGVTQSPTHLIKTRGQQATLRCSPISGHTSVYWYQQALGLGLQFLLWYDEGEERNRGNFPPRFSGRQFPNYSSELNVNALELEDSALYLCASSLARQPQHFGDGTRLSIL.

V gene TRBV7-9 combines with J gene TRBJ2-7; 8 nucleotides match TRBD2. J gave up 5 bases and V 1 base, and 7 bases lay outside the gene matches. The V gene's germline CDR1 is SEHNR and CDR2 FQNEAQ (reference sequence). The CDR3 is made up of 15 amino acids. The CDR3, as DNA: TGTGCCAGCAGCTTAGGTAGCGGGGATACCCACGAGCAGTACTTC. It yields the protein CASSLGSGDTHEQYF.

The genes are TRBV30 and TRBJ2-3, with D unclear. This CDR3 spans 14 amino acids. Trimming cost V 2 bases and J 1 base, with 10 bases left between them. Looked up from germline, CDR1 is GTSNPN and CDR2 is SVGIG (reference sequence). The CDR3 bases are TGTGCCTGGAGTTTCCGCCCGGGCACAGATACGCAGTATTTT. It codes for CAWSFRPGTDTQYF. The full variable domain, rest sourced from reference TRBV30 and TRBJ2-3, is SQTIHQWPATLVQPVGSPLSLECTVEGTSNPNLYWYRQAAGRGLQLLFYSVGIGQISSEVPQNLSASRPQDRQFILSSKKLLLSDSGFYLCAWSFRPGTDTQYFGPGTRLTVL.

The chain links TRBV10-2 to TRBJ1-5, with no clear D. The CDR3 runs to 14 residues. Germline assignment: CDR1 WSHSY and CDR2 SAAADI. Trimming pared 2 bases from V and 6 bases from J, leaving 11 bases between. In DNA form, the CDR3 reads TGCGCCAGCAGTGAGGGGCAGCTGGGTCAGCCCCAGCATTTT. Protein sequence: CASSEGQLGQPQHF.

A note on this clone: Other nucleotide sequences in the sample specify the same CDR3. The chain has TRBV10-3 and TRBJ1-1, with TRBD1 matching over 7 bases. J was trimmed by 1 base and V by 4 bases; bases with no gene match: 3. The CDR3 extends over 14 amino acids. Looked up from germline, CDR1 is ENHRY and CDR2 is SYGVKD. The CDR3 region is CAISGTGGNTEAFF. CDR3 coding DNA: TGTGCCATCAGTGGGACAGGAGGGAACACTGAAGCTTTCTTT.

The chain employs TRBV25-1 and TRBJ2-5; 8 bases fit TRBD1. In germline, CDR1 is MGHDK, CDR2 SYGVNS. The junction had 4 bases not matched to a gene; V was cut back by 3 bases and J by 1 base. CDR3 length: 15 amino acids. The DNA of the CDR3 is TGTGCCAGCAGTGACCCCGGACAGGGCCAAGAGACCCAGTACTTC. It yields the protein CASSDPGQGQETQYF.

The rearrangement uses TRBV19 and TRBJ1-2; D uncertain. The V and J ends lost 4 bases and 4 bases respectively, with 16 bases between them. This CDR3 spans 15 amino acids. Germline CDR1 and CDR2: LNHDA and SQIVND (reference sequence). The CDR3 sequence: CASSTQLGAGYGYTF. CDR3 bases: TGTGCCAGTAGTACCCAGTTGGGCGCGGGCTATGGCTACACCTTC.

The V call is TRBV19, the J call TRBJ1-2, with 7 bases lining up with TRBD1. CDR3 length equals 12 residues. Germline assignment: CDR1 LNHDA and CDR2 SQIVND (reference sequence). V was pared by 6 bases and J by 8 bases, with 6 bases of the junction left unmatched. As DNA, the CDR3 is TGTGCCAGTAGACAGGGGAATTCGGGCTACACCTTC. Its protein is CASRQGNSGYTF.

The J gene is TRBJ2-1, the V gene TRBV21-1; the table's D call TRBD1 went unverified against the DNA. TRBV21-1 is a documented pseudogene. This CDR3 is built from 16 residues. The CDR3 nucleotides are TGTGCCAGCAGCGAAAACTGGGAGGACAGGGCGAATGAGCAGTTCTTC. Residues: CASSENWEDRANEQFF.

This clone was found once. The rearrangement links TRBV11-2 to TRBJ2-4, with a possible D match to TRBD1 (6 bases). V was cut by 0 bases and J by 3 bases, with 15 bases left in between. CDR1 is SGHAT, CDR2 FQNNGV, per germline. This CDR3 is 17 amino acids long. This CDR3 is CASSLDIWDMGKNIQYF. In nucleotides, the CDR3 is TGTGCCAGCAGCTTAGATATCTGGGACATGGGCAAAAACATTCAGTACTTC.

V usage is TRBV7-7 and J usage is TRBJ2-5; the D is unclear. Germline CDR1 SSHAT, CDR2 FNYEAQ (reference sequence). This CDR3 comprises 14 residues. The germline V and J ends were trimmed by 5 bases and 1 base, with 11 bases remaining between them. The DNA for the CDR3 is TGTGCCAGCAGCCTCTCTCAGATCCAAGAGACCCAGTACTTC. Translating it yields CASSLSQIQETQYF.

V is TRBV5-1 and J is TRBJ2-7; a possible D gene is TRBD2 (6 bases). The CDR3 has 15 residues. V was cut by 5 bases and J by 0 bases, with 15 bases left in between. The germline V gene has CDR1 SGHRS and CDR2 YFSETQ. CDR3: CASRPLAASSYEQYF. The CDR3 region has the DNA TGCGCCAGCAGGCCATTAGCGGCGAGCTCCTACGAGCAGTACTTC.

This CDR3 reads CASSLLPVDGRERTNEKLFF. CDR3 DNA sequence: TGCGCCAGCAGCCTTCTTCCGGTTGACGGCCGGGAGAGAACTAATGAAAAACTGTTTTTT. This chain joins TRBV4-3 and TRBJ1-4; D is unclear. Germline loops: CDR1 LGHNA, CDR2 YSLEER. Trimming stripped 4 bases from V and 1 base from J, with 25 bases between. The CDR3 is made up of 20 amino acids.